Sequencing of this T cell receptor beta chain was carried out in a study of blood T cell repertoires in COVID-19. Study-wide background: Both acute and convalescent COVID-19 samples were obtained from the United States, Italy and Spain. T cells, B-cell-depleted T cells, or PBMCs provided the cDNA or gDNA that served as material.

Per the original data handling: Quantification of nucleated cells was approximated via reference gene primer amplification. Method: immunoSEQ multiplex PCR; TCRdb's copy keeps in-frame clones and lacks some. D and trimming were read from the DNA, whereas the V and J calls and clone size are those reported in that table. This sample has roughly 120,000 clones, with almost 85% found just once. Germline loops: CDR1 SGHNT, CDR2 YYREEE (reference sequence). CDR3 length: 13 amino acids. Trimming took 3 bases from V and 3 from J; bases not matched to a gene: 0. V usage is TRBV5-4 and J usage is TRBJ2-5; the match to TRBD2 covers 9 bases. The clonotype was recovered from a man aged 65-85 years with active or convalescent COVID-19. Sequencing was performed on peripheral blood. CDR3 amino acids: CASSWTSEETQYF. The CDR3 nucleotides read TGTGCCAGCAGCTGGACTAGCGAAGAGACCCAGTACTTC.